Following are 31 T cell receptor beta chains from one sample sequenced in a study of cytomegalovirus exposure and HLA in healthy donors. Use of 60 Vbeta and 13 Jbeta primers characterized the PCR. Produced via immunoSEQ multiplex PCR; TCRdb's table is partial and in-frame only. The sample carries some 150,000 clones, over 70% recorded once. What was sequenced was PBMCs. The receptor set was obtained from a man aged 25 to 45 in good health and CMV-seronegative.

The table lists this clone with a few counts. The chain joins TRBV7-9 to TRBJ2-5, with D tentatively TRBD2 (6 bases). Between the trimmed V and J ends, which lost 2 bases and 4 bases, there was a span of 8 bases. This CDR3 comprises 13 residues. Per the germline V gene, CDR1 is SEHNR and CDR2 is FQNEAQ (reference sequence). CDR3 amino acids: CASSLSGVETQYF. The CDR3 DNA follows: TGTGCCAGCAGCTTATCGGGGGTAGAGACCCAGTACTTC.

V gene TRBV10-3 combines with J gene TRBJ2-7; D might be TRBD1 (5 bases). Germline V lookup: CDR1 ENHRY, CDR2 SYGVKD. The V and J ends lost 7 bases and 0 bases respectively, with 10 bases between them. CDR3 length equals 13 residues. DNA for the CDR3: TGTGCCATCACCCCAGGGTCCTCCTACGAGCAGTACTTC. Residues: CAITPGSSYEQYF.

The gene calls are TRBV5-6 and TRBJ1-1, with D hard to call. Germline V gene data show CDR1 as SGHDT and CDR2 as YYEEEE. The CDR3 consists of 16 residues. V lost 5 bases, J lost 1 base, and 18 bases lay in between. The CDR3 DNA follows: TGTGCCAGCAGTTTACCAATTGGACGGGGGAACACTGAAGCTTTCTTT. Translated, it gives CASSLPIGRGNTEAFF.

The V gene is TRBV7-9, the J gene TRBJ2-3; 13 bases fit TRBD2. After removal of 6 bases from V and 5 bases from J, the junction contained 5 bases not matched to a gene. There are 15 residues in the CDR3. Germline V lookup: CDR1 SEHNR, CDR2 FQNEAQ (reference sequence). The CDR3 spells CASRSGTSGIDTQYF. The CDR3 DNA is TGTGCCAGCAGATCCGGGACTAGCGGGATAGATACGCAGTATTTT.

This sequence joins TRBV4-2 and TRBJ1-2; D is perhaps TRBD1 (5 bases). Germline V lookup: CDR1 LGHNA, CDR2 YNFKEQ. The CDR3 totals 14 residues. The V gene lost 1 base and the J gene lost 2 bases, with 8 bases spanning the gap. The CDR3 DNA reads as TGTGCCAGCAGCCAAGCGAGGACAAACTATGGCTACACCTTC. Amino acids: CASSQARTNYGYTF.

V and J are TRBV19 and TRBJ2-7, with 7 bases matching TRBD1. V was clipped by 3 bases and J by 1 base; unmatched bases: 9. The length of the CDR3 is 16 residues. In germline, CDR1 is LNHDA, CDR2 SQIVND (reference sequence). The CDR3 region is CASSIQTKTGSYEQYF. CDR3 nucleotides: TGTGCCAGTAGTATTCAGACCAAGACAGGGTCCTACGAGCAGTACTTC.

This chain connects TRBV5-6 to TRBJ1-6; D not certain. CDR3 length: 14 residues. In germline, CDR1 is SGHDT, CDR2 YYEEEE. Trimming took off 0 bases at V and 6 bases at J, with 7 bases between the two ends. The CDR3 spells CASSLAAVNSPLHF. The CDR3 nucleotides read TGTGCCAGCAGCTTGGCGGCGGTTAATTCACCCCTCCACTTT.

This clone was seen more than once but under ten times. The CDR3 sequence: CASSYSGRGIGETQYF. The CDR3 nucleotides read TGTGCCAGCAGTTACTCGGGTAGGGGAATTGGCGAGACCCAGTACTTC. The V call is TRBV6-5, the J call TRBJ2-5; D is possibly TRBD1 (5 bases). V dropped 0 bases and J dropped 5 bases, with 16 bases sitting between them. Germline V gene lookup returns CDR1 MNHEY and CDR2 SVGAGI. The CDR3 is 16 amino acids.

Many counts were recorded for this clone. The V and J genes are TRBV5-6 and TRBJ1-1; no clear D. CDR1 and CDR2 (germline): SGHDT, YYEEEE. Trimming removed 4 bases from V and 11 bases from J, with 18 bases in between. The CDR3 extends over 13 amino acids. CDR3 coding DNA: TGTGCCAGCAGCCTTTATTCCGTACAGCTCGCTTTCTTT. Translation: CASSLYSVQLAFF.

The CDR3 DNA sequence: TGTGCCACCAGCGGTACTAGCGGGGGGTCCTCCTACAATGAGCAGTTCTTC. Translated, it gives CATSGTSGGSSYNEQFF. J is TRBJ2-1 and V is TRBV15, with TRBD2 matching over 12 bases. Germline trimming cut 5 bases from V and 0 bases from J; bases unmatched to any gene: 5. The germline CDR1 and CDR2 sequences are LNHNV and YYDKDF (reference sequence). The CDR3 is 17 amino acids.

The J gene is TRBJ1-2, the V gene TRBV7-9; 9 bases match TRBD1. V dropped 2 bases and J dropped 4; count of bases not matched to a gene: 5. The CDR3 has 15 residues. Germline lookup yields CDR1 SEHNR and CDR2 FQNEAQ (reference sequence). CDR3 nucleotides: TGTGCCAGCAGCTTATCACAGGGGGCCGGCTATGGCTACACCTTC. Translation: CASSLSQGAGYGYTF.

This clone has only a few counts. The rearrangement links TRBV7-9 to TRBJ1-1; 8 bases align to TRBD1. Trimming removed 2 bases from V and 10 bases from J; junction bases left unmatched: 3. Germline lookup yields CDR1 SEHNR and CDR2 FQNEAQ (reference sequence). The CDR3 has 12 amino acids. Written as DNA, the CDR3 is TGTGCCAGCAGCTTATCAGGACAGGGAGCTTTCTTT. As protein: CASSLSGQGAFF.

The CDR3 DNA sequence: TGTGCCAGCAGCTTCCCAACGGGACAGGCTATAGACGAGGAGCAGTACTTC. It specifies CASSFPTGQAIDEEQYF. The chain is built from TRBV5-6 and TRBJ2-7; TRBD1 aligns across 8 bases. CDR3 length: 17 residues. CDR1 and CDR2 (germline): SGHDT, YYEEEE. The J segment lost 7 bases and the V segment lost 2 bases, leaving 17 bases of the junction unmatched.

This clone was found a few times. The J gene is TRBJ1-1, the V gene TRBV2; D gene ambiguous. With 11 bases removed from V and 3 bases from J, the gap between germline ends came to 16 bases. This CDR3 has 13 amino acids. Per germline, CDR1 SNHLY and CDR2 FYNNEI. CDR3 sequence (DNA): TGTGCCGTCTGGGAGGATACGGACACTGAAGCTTTCTTT. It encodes CAVWEDTDTEAFF.

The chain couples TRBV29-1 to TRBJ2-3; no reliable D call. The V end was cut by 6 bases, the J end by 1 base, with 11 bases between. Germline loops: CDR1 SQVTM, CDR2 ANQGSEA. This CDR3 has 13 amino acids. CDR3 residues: CSVPVTGTDTQYF. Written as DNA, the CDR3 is TGCAGCGTCCCCGTTACGGGCACAGATACGCAGTATTTT.

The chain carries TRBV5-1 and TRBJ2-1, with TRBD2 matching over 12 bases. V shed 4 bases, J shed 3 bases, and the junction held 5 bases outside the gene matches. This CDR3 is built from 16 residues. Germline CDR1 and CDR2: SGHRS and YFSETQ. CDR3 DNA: TGCGCCAGCAGCCCCTGGACTAGCGGGAACTACAATGAGCAGTTCTTC. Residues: CASSPWTSGNYNEQFF.

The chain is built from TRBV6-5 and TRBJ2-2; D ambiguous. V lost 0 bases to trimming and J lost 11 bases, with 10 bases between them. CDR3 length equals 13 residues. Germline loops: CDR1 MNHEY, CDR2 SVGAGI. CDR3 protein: CASSYSRLRELFF. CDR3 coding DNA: TGTGCCAGCAGTTACTCCAGGCTCCGTGAGCTGTTTTTT.

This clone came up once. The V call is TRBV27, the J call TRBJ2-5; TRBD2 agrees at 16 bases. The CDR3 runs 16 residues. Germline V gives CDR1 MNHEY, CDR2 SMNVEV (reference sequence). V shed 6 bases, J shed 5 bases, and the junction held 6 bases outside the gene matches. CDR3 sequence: CASSLGLAGGWETQYF. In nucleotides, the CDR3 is TGTGCCAGCAGCTTGGGACTAGCGGGGGGGTGGGAGACCCAGTACTTC.

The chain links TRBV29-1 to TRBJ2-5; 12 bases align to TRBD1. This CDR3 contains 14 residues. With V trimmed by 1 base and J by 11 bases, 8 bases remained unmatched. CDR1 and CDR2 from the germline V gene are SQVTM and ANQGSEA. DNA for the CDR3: TGCAGCGTTGAAGGGGGACAGGGGGCGAGGGAGCAGTACTTC. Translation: CSVEGGQGAREQYF.

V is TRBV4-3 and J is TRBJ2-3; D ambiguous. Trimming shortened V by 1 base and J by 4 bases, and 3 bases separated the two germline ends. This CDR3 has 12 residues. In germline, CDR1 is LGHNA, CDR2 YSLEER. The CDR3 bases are TGCGCCAGCAGCCAAGGCGCAGATACGCAGTATTTT. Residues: CASSQGADTQYF.

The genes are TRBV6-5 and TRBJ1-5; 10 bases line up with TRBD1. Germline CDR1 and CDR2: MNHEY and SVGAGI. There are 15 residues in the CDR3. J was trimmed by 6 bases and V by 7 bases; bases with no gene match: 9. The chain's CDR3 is CASKMRQGASQPQHF. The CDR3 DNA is TGTGCCAGCAAGATGAGACAGGGGGCCTCTCAGCCCCAGCATTTT.

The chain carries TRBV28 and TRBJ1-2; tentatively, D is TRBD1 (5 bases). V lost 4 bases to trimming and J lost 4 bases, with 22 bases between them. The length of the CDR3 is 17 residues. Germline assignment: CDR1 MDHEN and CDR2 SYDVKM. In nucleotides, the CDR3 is TGTGCCAGCAGTTCCGGAGGGGTGGGGCTTACACCCTATGGCTACACCTTC. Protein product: CASSSGGVGLTPYGYTF.

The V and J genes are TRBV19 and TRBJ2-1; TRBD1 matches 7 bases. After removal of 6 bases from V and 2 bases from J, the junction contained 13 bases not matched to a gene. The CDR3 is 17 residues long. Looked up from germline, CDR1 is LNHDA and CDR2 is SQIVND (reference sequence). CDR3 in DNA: TGTGCCAGTAGCCGATCTTCGACAGGGCTCCCCTACAATGAGCAGTTCTTC. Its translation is CASSRSSTGLPYNEQFF.

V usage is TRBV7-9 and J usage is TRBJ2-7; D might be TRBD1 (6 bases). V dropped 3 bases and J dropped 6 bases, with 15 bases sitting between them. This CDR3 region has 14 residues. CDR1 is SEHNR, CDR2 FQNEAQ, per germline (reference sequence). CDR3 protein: CASSLGAGSGEQYF. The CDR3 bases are TGTGCCAGCAGCTTGGGGGCAGGGTCGGGCGAGCAGTACTTC.

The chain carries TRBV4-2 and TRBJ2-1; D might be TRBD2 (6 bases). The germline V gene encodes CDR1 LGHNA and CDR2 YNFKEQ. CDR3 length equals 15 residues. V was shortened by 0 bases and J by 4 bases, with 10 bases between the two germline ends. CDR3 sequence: CASSQEIAAYNEQFF. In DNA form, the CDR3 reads TGTGCCAGCAGCCAAGAAATAGCGGCTTACAATGAGCAGTTCTTC.

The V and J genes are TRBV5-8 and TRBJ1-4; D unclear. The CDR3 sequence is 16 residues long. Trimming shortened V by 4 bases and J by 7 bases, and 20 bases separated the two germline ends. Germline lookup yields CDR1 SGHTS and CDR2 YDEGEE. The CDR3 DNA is TGTGCCAGCAGCCTCCTGAGTGGGCTGGAGGGTGAAAAACTGTTTTTT. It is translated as CASSLLSGLEGEKLFF.

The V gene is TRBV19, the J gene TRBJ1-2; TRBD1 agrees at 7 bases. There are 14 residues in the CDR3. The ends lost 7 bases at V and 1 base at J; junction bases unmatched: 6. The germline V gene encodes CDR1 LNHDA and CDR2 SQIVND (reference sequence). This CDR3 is CASKGDRSNYGYTF. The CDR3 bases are TGTGCCAGTAAGGGGGACAGAAGTAACTATGGCTACACCTTC.

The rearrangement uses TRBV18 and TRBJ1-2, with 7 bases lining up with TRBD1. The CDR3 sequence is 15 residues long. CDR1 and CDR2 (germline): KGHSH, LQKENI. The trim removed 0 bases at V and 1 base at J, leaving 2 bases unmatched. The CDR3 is CASSPPTGLNYGYTF. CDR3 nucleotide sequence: TGTGCCAGCTCACCACCGACAGGGCTTAACTATGGCTACACCTTC. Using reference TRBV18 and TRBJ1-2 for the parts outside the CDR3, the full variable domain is NAGVMQNPRHLVRRRGQEARLRCSPMKGHSHVYWYRQLPEEGLKFMVYLQKENIIDESGMPKERFSAEFPKEGPSILRIQQVVRGDSAAYFCASSPPTGLNYGYTFGSGTRLTVV.

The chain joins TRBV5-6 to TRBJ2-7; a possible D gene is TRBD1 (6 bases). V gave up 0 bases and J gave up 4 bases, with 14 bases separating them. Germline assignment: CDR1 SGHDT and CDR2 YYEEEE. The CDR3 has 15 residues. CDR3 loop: CASSLGGSGVYEQYF. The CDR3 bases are TGTGCCAGCAGCTTGGGTGGCTCAGGGGTTTACGAGCAGTACTTC.

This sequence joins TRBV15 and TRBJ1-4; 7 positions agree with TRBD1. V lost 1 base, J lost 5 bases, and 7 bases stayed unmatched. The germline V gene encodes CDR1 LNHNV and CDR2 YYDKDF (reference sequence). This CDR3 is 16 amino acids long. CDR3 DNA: TGTGCCACCAGCAGAGTTATTGGGACAGCGAATGAAAAACTGTTTTTT. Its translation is CATSRVIGTANEKLFF. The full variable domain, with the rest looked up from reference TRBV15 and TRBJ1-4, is DAMVIQNPRYQVTQFGKPVTLSCSQTLNHNVMYWYQQKSSQAPKLLFHYYDKDFNNEADTPDNFQSRRPNTSFCFLDIRSPGLGDTAMYLCATSRVIGTANEKLFFGSGTQLSVL.

The CDR3 sequence is CAWYANNEQFF. CDR3 bases: TGTGCCTGGTACGCTAACAATGAGCAGTTCTTC. V gene TRBV30 combines with J gene TRBJ2-1; D is uncertain. V lost 5 bases to trimming and J lost 5 bases, with 7 bases between them. CDR3 size: 11 residues. Germline values: CDR1 GTSNPN, CDR2 SVGIG (reference sequence). Using reference TRBV30 and TRBJ2-1 for the parts outside the CDR3, the full variable domain is SQTIHQWPATLVQPVGSPLSLECTVEGTSNPNLYWYRQAAGRGLQLLFYSVGIGQISSEVPQNLSASRPQDRQFILSSKKLLLSDSGFYLCAWYANNEQFFGPGTRLTVL.